This TCR beta chain was documented in a study of beta chain features in type 1 diabetes. Study-wide context: Examination covered under 110 million sorted cells spanning all samples.

Concerning this clone itself: Antigen specificity is unknown. This same CDR3 is encoded by further DNA sequences in the sample.

TCRB transcripts that were expressed got sequenced, as all of the isolated RNA had been reverse transcribed. Some clones are missing from TCRdb's copy, which holds only in-frame ones; the method was immunoSEQ multiplex PCR. The repertoire has under 500,000 clones, 30% of them found once; the top ten carry around 0.065%. Study-level findings and limits: When cDNA is sequenced, cells with high TCR expression could be over-represented. Naive, central memory and Treg TCRB repertoires seemed to resemble each other more closely in patients than they did in healthy donors.

Germline V gene sequence: CDR1 DFQATT, CDR2 SNEGSKA (reference sequence). This CDR3 spans 11 amino acids. V lost 3 bases to trimming and J lost 4 bases, with 3 bases between them. Material: naive CD4+ T cells from blood. This sequence was found in a man between 18 and 29 years old in good health. The chain has TRBV20-1 and TRBJ2-2; no reliable D call. The DNA of the CDR3 is TGCAGTGCTAGGGGCACCGGGGAGCTGTTTTTT. Translation gives CSARGTGELFF.